This T cell receptor beta chain was sequenced in a study of T-cell memory formation after mild COVID-19. General study points: Pre-infection memory held some responding clones, suggesting pre-existing cross-reactive T cells responded. The authors left the SARS-CoV-2 specificity of second-wave clones peaking on day 37 unconfirmed.

TCR alpha and TCR beta cDNA libraries with sample barcodes and UMIs came from 5'RACE using constant-segment primers. Each CDR3 protein gets one entry after TCRdb re-called the 5' RACE reads with MiXCR. The sample holds 250,000 to 300,000 distinct CDR3 sequences; under 20% are singletons and the top ten take roughly 23%. This CDR3 is 14 amino acids long. From germline, CDR1 is SGHVS and CDR2 FQNEAQ. Trimming left V 7 bases short and J 5 bases short, with 15 bases between. The sample holds a few counts of this clonotype. What it recognizes is unknown. The genes are TRBV7-8 and TRBJ2-1, with D perhaps TRBD1 or TRBD2 (5 bases each). This receptor was taken from a man aged 18 to 35 who had mild COVID-19 (a few samples of this study predate the infection). Cell type and time point are not known. The specimen sequenced was PBMCs or a T cell subset sorted from them (not recorded which). The DNA of the CDR3 is TGTGCCAGCACTTTAACGGGGCCCCACAATGAGCAGTTCTTC. Amino acids: CASTLTGPHNEQFF. Full variable domain (outside the CDR3, taken from reference TRBV7-8 and TRBJ2-1): GAGVSQSPRYKVAKRGQDVALRCDPISGHVSLFWYQQALGQGPEFLTYFQNEAQLDKSGLPSDRFFAERPEGSVSTLKIQRTQQEDSAVYLCASTLTGPHNEQFFGPGTRLTVL.